These T cell receptor beta chains were read from a single sample in a study of blood T cell repertoires in COVID-19. The assay was immunoSEQ multiplex PCR, and TCRdb's table has in-frame clones only and misses some. Of about 500,000 clones listed, 85% to 90% are singletons. Material for sequencing was peripheral blood. The receptors originated from a man aged 18 to 30 with COVID-19, enrolled during active disease. The CDR3 runs from the conserved cysteine through the conserved F or W. Each record gives: V gene, clone size, D gene, J gene, CDR3 protein, CDR3 DNA. The D gene is left open where the match is weak. The size field is filled for only some rows; it gives once, few, many or a size class.

TRBV28	NA	TRBD2	TRBJ2-1	CASSPGLAGFEQFF	TGTGCCAGCAGTCCGGGACTAGCGGGGTTTGAGCAGTTCTTC
TRBV11-3	NA	TRBD2	TRBJ2-5	CASSFTSGSETQYF	TGTGCCAGCAGCTTCACTAGCGGGAGTGAGACCCAGTACTTC
TRBV19	NA	NA	TRBJ2-1	CASSIAGPDSYNEQFF	TGTGCCAGTAGTATAGCTGGGCCAGATTCCTACAATGAGCAGTTCTTC
TRBV6-5	NA	NA	TRBJ1-3	CASSTRESGNTIYF	TGTGCCAGCAGTACACGGGAGTCTGGAAACACCATATATTTT
TRBV7-9	NA	NA	TRBJ1-2	CASSLSGVYGYTF	TGTGCCAGCAGCTTATCGGGAGTCTATGGCTACACCTTC
TRBV11-3	NA	TRBD1	TRBJ2-2	CASSPAGGDTGELFF	TGTGCCAGCAGCCCGGCAGGGGGCGACACCGGGGAGCTGTTTTTT
TRBV3-1/TRBV3-2	NA	NA	TRBJ2-1	CASSQGIGLHSADEQFF	TGTGCCAGCAGCCAAGGCATCGGACTCCACTCGGCCGATGAGCAGTTCTTC
TRBV25-1	NA	NA	TRBJ1-1	CASRQGNTEAFF	TGTGCCAGCAGACAGGGGAACACTGAAGCTTTCTTT
TRBV15	once	TRBD2	TRBJ2-2	CATSNRLATGGGELFF	TGTGCCACCAGCAACAGACTAGCTACCGGGGGCGGGGAGCTGTTTTTT
TRBV7-9	NA	NA	TRBJ2-7	CASSLDPRGEQYF	TGTGCCAGCAGCTTAGACCCTCGGGGCGAGCAGTACTTC
TRBV18	many	NA	TRBJ2-6	CASSSDSSGANVLTF	TGTGCCAGCTCATCCGACAGCTCTGGGGCCAACGTCCTGACTTTC
TRBV5-4	NA	NA	TRBJ2-1	CASSRGDSHEQFF	TGTGCCAGCAGCAGGGGGGACAGCCATGAGCAGTTCTTC
TRBV15	NA	NA	TRBJ2-3	CATSRDGPVRDTQYF	TGTGCCACCAGCAGAGATGGTCCGGTTCGGGATACGCAGTATTTT
TRBV18	NA	TRBD1	TRBJ2-7	CASSPRDRGVSYEQYF	TGTGCCAGCTCACCAAGGGACAGGGGTGTTTCCTACGAGCAGTACTTC
TRBV20-1	NA	NA	TRBJ1-1	CSARSGELAFF	TGCAGTGCGAGGTCAGGGGAGTTGGCTTTCTTT
TRBV28	NA	NA	TRBJ2-7	CASTPRGARSSYEQYF	TGTGCCAGCACCCCTCGCGGGGCCAGGAGCTCCTACGAGCAGTACTTC
TRBV6-5	few	TRBD1	TRBJ1-5	CASSRDRVQPQHF	TGTGCCAGCAGTCGGGACAGGGTTCAGCCCCAGCATTTT
TRBV6-5	NA	NA	TRBJ1-1	CASSLRGGESAFF	TGTGCCAGCAGTTTAAGGGGGGGAGAGTCAGCTTTCTTT
TRBV30	once	NA	TRBJ2-7	CAWGLTYEQYF	TGTGCCTGGGGACTTACTTACGAGCAGTACTTC
TRBV5-8	NA	TRBD2	TRBJ2-5	CASSRAGGPETQYF	TGTGCCAGCAGCAGAGCGGGGGGGCCGGAGACCCAGTACTTC
TRBV27	NA	NA	TRBJ1-6	CASSLSTAIGRGYNSPLHF	TGTGCCAGCAGTTTATCGACCGCAATAGGGAGGGGCTATAATTCACCCCTCCACTTT
TRBV10-3	NA	NA	TRBJ1-1	CAIWQGNTEAFF	TGTGCCATCTGGCAGGGAAACACTGAAGCTTTCTTT
TRBV7-9	NA	TRBD1	TRBJ2-7	CASSLALGTGGMEQYF	TGTGCCAGCAGCTTAGCGCTTGGGACAGGGGGAATGGAGCAGTACTTC
TRBV11-2	few	NA	TRBJ2-1	CASSLERVGSTNEQFF	TGTGCCAGCAGCTTAGAGCGAGTCGGGAGTACGAATGAGCAGTTCTTC
TRBV19	few	TRBD1	TRBJ1-2	CASSKFSNTGGEDYGYTF	TGTGCCAGTAGCAAATTTTCAAATACAGGGGGCGAAGACTATGGCTACACCTTC
TRBV12-3/TRBV12-4	NA	NA	TRBJ2-7	CASSLNRAYEQYF	TGTGCCAGCAGTTTAAACAGAGCCTACGAGCAGTACTTC